One and the same sample provided the 9 T cell receptor beta chains below, sequenced in a study of regulatory T cells in long-lasting Graves disease. Arm-PCR with iRepertoire HTBI primers amplified the CDR3 regions for these TCR beta libraries. TCRdb called the multiplex PCR reads again in MiXCR, with one record for every CDR3 protein. This sample has about 310,000 distinct CDR3 sequences, with under 25% found just once. The time point is: persistent/refractory GD, antithyroid drugs over 5 years with positive TRAb. There was RNA extracted from PBMCs, and the TCR library was made from it. Material: peripheral blood mononuclear cells (PBMCs), obtained when the disease was refractory, from a patient treated with antithyroid drugs. The receptors stem from a female donor with Graves disease.

This clonotype was seen many times. The rearrangement joins TRBV2 to TRBJ1-5; perhaps TRBD1 as D (5 bases). Trimming removed 0 bases at V and 2 bases at J, with 11 bases between. Germline CDR1 reads SNHLY; CDR2 reads FYNNEI. CDR3 length: 16 residues. The chain's CDR3 is CASSEARGGGNQPQHF. The CDR3 nucleotides are TGTGCCAGCAGTGAAGCTCGGGGGGGAGGCAATCAGCCCCAGCATTTT.

This clonotype was seen more than once but under ten times. The chain uses TRBV7-2 and TRBJ2-2; no clear D gene. Germline CDR1 reads SGHTA; CDR2 reads FQGNSA. The CDR3 runs 14 residues. V was cut by 0 bases and J by 7 bases, with 9 bases left in between. The CDR3 is CASSLAPGRGELFF. The DNA for the CDR3 is TGTGCCAGCAGCTTAGCGCCCGGGCGCGGGGAGCTGTTTTTT.

This chain joins TRBV7-9 and TRBJ1-2; the D gene is possibly TRBD1 (5 bases). Germline assignment: CDR1 SEHNR and CDR2 FQNEAQ (reference sequence). This CDR3 is 16 amino acids long. Deletions cut 5 bases from V and 5 bases from J, with 21 bases between. The CDR3 DNA sequence: TGTGCCAGCAGCCTAGGGCTTCAGGGCGTACTTTATGGCTACACCTTC. It yields the protein CASSLGLQGVLYGYTF.

This clonotype was counted ten times or more. This sequence joins TRBV2 and TRBJ2-2; D is uncertain. The germline V gene has CDR1 SNHLY and CDR2 FYNNEI. Trimming cost V 8 bases and J 0 bases, with 7 bases left between them. The CDR3 is 13 residues long. The CDR3 sequence is CASQFANTGELFF. Written as DNA, the CDR3 is TGTGCCAGCCAGTTCGCGAACACCGGGGAGCTGTTTTTT.

This clonotype has a count of ten or more. The chain links TRBV28 to TRBJ2-7; a weak D match, TRBD1 (5 bases). This CDR3 contains 13 residues. CDR1 is MDHEN, CDR2 SYDVKM, per germline. The V end was cut by 2 bases, the J end by 5 bases, with 10 bases between. The CDR3 loop is CASSLGRGHEQYF. In DNA, the CDR3 is TGTGCCAGCAGTTTAGGAAGGGGCCACGAGCAGTACTTC.

In the case of this clonotype: With a much larger clone just one base away, this may be a read error. J is TRBJ2-7 and V is TRBV9; no reliable D call. The germline V gene encodes CDR1 SGDLS and CDR2 YYNGEE. V lost 5 bases to trimming and J lost 2 bases, with 17 bases between them. This CDR3 is 15 amino acids long. Here the CDR3 DNA reads TGTGCCAGCAGTTCATCGGTTAGGAGTCCCTACGAGCAGTACTTC. It specifies CASSSSVRSPYEQYF.

This clonotype was seen many times. V usage is TRBV2 and J usage is TRBJ2-2; 11 bases are a match to TRBD2. Trimming removed 8 bases from V and 2 bases from J; junction bases left unmatched: 4. The CDR3 has 15 residues. Germline CDR1 and CDR2: SNHLY and FYNNEI. In DNA form, the CDR3 reads TGTGCCAGCGGGAGACTAGCGGGAAACACCGGGGAGCTGTTTTTT. Its translation is CASGRLAGNTGELFF. Based on the CDR3 plus reference TRBV2 and TRBJ2-2, the full variable domain is EPEVTQTPSHQVTQMGQEVILRCVPISNHLYFYWYRQILGQKVEFLVSFYNNEISEKSEIFDDQFSVERPDGSNFTLKIRSTKLEDSAMYFCASGRLAGNTGELFFGEGSRLTVL.

The chain recombines TRBV11-3 with TRBJ2-1, with 16 bases matching TRBD2. V dropped 4 bases and J dropped 8; count of bases not matched to a gene: 2. Germline-derived CDR1 and CDR2 are SGHNT and YENEEA. This CDR3 is 15 amino acids long. The CDR3 protein is CASSWGTSGGDEQFF. CDR3 in DNA: TGTGCCAGCAGCTGGGGGACTAGCGGGGGGGATGAGCAGTTCTTC.

This clonotype showed up just a few times. The chain is built from TRBV18 and TRBJ2-7; 8 positions agree with TRBD1. Germline assignment: CDR1 KGHSH and CDR2 LQKENI. J was trimmed by 3 bases and V by 3 bases; bases with no gene match: 4. This CDR3 has 14 residues. CDR3 DNA sequence: TGTGCCAGCTCACCGGGACAGGAGTACTACGAGCAGTACTTC. Amino acids: CASSPGQEYYEQYF.